One T cell receptor beta chain is described in this entry. Libraries were prepared by immunoSEQ multiplex PCR; TCRdb keeps only in-frame clonotypes and omits some of them. Of 250,000 to 300,000 clones listed, around 92% are singletons. The CDR3 extends over 15 amino acids. CDR1 and CDR2 (germline): SNHLY, FYNNEI. V shed 4 bases and J shed 4 bases, with 14 bases lying between them. The sample is drawn from a study of blood T cell repertoires in COVID-19. This receptor was obtained from a woman aged 55 to 70 who had recovered from COVID-19. V gene TRBV2 combines with J gene TRBJ2-1; possible D gene TRBD2, 6 bases. The sequenced sample was PBMCs or T cells enriched from blood (not recorded which). For the CDR3, the DNA is TGTGCCAGCAGTGGCCGGGGGAAGGGGTACAATGAGCAGTTCTTC. This gives the protein CASSGRGKGYNEQFF.